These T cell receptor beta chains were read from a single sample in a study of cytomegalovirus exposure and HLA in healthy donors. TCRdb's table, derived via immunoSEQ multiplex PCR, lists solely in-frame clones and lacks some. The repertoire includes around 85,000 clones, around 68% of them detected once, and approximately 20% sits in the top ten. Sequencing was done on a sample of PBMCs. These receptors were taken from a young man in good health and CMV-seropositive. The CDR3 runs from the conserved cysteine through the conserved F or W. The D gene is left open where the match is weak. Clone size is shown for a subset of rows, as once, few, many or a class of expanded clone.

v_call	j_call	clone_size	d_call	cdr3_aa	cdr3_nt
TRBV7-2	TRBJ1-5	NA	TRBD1	CASSPRQGVQPQNF	TGTGCCAGCAGCCCCCGACAGGGAGTTCAGCCCCAGAATTTT
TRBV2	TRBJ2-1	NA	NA	CASTFHENRANEQFF	TGTGCCAGCACCTTCCACGAGAACAGGGCGAATGAGCAGTTCTTC
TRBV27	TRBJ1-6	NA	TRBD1	CASTLQGAPLHF	TGTGCCAGCACCTTACAGGGGGCACCCCTCCACTTT
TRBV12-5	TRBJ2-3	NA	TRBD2	CASAYGLADTQYF	TGTGCTAGTGCCTACGGACTAGCGGATACGCAGTATTTT
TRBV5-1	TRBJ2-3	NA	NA	CASSLEGRTHTDTQYF	TGCGCCAGCAGCTTGGAAGGGAGGACTCACACAGATACGCAGTATTTT
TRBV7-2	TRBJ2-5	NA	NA	CASSLRGPRETQYF	TGTGCCAGCAGCTTGAGAGGGCCCCGAGAGACCCAGTACTTC
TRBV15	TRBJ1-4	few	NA	CATSRTTTGLEEKLFF	TGTGCCACCAGCCGAACGACAACAGGGTTGGAAGAAAAACTGTTTTTT
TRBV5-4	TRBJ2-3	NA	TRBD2	CASTRTSGALRTDTQYF	TGTGCCAGCACCAGAACTAGCGGAGCCCTCCGCACAGATACGCAGTATTTT
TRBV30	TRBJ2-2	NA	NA	CAWTGLLAGELFF	TGTGCCTGGACAGGGTTATTGGCCGGGGAGCTGTTTTTT
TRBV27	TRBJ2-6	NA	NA	CASSSLTGIPSGANVLTF	TGTGCCAGCAGCTCCCTAACAGGAATCCCCTCTGGGGCCAACGTCCTGACTTTC
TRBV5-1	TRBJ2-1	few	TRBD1	CASSLRQGAWNEQFF	TGCGCCAGCAGCTTGAGACAGGGGGCGTGGAATGAGCAGTTCTTC
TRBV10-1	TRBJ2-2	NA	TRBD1	CATRPGQGGYVAGELFF	TGCGCCACACGACCGGGACAGGGAGGATATGTTGCCGGGGAGCTGTTTTTT